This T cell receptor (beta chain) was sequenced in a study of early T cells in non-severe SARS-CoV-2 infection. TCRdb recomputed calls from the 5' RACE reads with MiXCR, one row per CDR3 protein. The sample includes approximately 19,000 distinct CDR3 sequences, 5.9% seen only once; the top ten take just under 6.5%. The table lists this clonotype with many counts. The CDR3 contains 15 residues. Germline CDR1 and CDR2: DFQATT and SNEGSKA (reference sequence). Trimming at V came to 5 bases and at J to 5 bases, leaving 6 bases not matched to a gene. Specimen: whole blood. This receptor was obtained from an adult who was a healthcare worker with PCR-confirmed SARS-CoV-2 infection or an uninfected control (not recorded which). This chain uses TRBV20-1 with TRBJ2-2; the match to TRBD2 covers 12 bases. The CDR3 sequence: CSAPGLAGGTGELFF. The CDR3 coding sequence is TGCAGTGCTCCGGGCCTAGCGGGGGGGACCGGGGAGCTGTTTTTT.